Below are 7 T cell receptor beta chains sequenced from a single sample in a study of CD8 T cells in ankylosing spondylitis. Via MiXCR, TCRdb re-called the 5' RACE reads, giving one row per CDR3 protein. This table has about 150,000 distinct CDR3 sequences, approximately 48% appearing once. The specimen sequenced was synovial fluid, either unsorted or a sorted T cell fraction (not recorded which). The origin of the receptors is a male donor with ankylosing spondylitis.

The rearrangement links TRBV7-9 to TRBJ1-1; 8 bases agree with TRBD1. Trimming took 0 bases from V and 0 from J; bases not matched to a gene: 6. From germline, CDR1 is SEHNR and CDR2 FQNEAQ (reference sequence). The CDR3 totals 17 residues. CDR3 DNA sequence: TGTGCCAGCAGCTTAGCTCCACAGGGGGAACTGAACACTGAAGCTTTCTTT. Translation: CASSLAPQGELNTEAFF. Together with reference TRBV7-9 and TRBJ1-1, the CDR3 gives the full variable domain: DTGVSQNPRHKITKRGQNVTFRCDPISEHNRLYWYRQTLGQGPEFLTYFQNEAQLEKSRLLSDRFSAERPKGSFSTLEIQRTEQGDSAMYLCASSLAPQGELNTEAFFGQGTRLTVV.

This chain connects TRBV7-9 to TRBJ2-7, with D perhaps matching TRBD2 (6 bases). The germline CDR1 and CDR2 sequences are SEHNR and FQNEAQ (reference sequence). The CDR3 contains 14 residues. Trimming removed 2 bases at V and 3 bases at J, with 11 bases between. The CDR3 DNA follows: TGTGCCAGCAGCTTAACCCCGGACTACTACGAGCAGTACTTC. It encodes CASSLTPDYYEQYF.

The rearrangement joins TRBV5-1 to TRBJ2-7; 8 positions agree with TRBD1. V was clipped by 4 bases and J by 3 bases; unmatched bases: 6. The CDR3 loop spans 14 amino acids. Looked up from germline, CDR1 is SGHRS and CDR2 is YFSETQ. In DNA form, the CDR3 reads TGCGCCAGCAGCCCTGGACAGGGAAACTACGAGCAGTACTTC. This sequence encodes CASSPGQGNYEQYF. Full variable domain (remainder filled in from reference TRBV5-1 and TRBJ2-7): KAGVTQTPRYLIKTRGQQVTLSCSPISGHRSVSWYQQTPGQGLQFLFEYFSETQRNKGNFPGRFSGRQFSNSRSEMNVSTLELGDSALYLCASSPGQGNYEQYFGPGTRLTVT.

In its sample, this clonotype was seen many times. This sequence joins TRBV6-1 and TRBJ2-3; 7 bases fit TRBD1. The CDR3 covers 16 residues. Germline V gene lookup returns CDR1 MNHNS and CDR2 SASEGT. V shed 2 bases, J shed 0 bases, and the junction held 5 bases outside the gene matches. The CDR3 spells CASSETPRGSTDTQYF. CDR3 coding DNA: TGTGCCAGCAGTGAAACGCCCAGGGGGAGCACAGATACGCAGTATTTT.

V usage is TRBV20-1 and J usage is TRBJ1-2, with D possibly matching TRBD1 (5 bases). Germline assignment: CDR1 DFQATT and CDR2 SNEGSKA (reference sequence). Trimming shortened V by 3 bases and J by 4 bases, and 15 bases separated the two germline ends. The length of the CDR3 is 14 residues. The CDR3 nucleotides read TGCAGTGCTAGGGTCCCCCAGGGACTCTATGGCTACACCTTC. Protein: CSARVPQGLYGYTF.

For the CDR3, the DNA is TGTGCCAGCAGTCGGACTAGCGGGGGGCACTACAATGAGCAGTTCTTC. Protein sequence: CASSRTSGGHYNEQFF. The gene calls are TRBV12-3 or TRBV12-4 and TRBJ2-1; 14 bases are a match to TRBD2. The CDR3 length is 16 residues. Losses at the gene ends were 5 bases for V and 3 bases for J; bases not matched to a gene: 3.

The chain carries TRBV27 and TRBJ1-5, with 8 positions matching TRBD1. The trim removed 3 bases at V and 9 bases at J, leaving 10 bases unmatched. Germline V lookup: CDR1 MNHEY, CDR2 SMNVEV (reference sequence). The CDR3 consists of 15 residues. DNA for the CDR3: TGTGCCAGCAGTTTCGGCAGGGGGCTAATCCTGCCCCAGCATTTT. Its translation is CASSFGRGLILPQHF.